This entry describes one TCR beta chain. Antigen: not known. RNA, at about 0.5 to 1 ug, was reverse transcribed with random hexamers. Each CDR3 protein gets one entry after TCRdb re-called the immunoSEQ multiplex PCR reads with MiXCR. In the table there are about 100,000 distinct CDR3 sequences, 95% of which are singletons. The CDR3 loop spans 15 amino acids. V was shortened by 3 bases and J by 4 bases, with 13 bases between the two germline ends. CDR1 and CDR2 from the germline V gene are SNHLY and FYNNEI. This entry belongs to a study of CD8 T cells in Susac syndrome. Study results and limitations: Susac CD8+ clonal expansion peaked in TEMRA cells and active patients.

Sequences were obtained from CD8+ T cells from PBMCs. This sequence joins TRBV2 and TRBJ2-1; no clear D. The receptor's source is a human donor with Susac syndrome. The CDR3 DNA is TGTGCCAGCAGTGATTCAGGCCTCGGGTACAATGAGCAGTTCTTC. Protein sequence: CASSDSGLGYNEQFF.